The 32 T cell receptor beta chains listed next were all sequenced from one sample in a study of blood T cells in healthy people across ages. A second PCR, run for 7 to 11 cycles, used a sample-barcoded 5' primer plus a J-beta primer mix. TCRdb re-derived calls from the 5' RACE reads in MiXCR, one entry per CDR3 protein. The top ten clones hold just over 4% of a sample with about 1.5 million distinct CDR3 sequences, approximately 43% of them seen once. The material sequenced was blood. The origin of the receptors is a young woman in good health.

This rearrangement joins TRBV7-2 to TRBJ1-6; D is uncertain. This CDR3 contains 15 residues. Germline lookup yields CDR1 SGHTA and CDR2 FQGNSA. V was shortened by 0 bases and J by 10 bases, with 13 bases between the two germline ends. The CDR3 nucleotides read TGTGCCAGCAGCTTAGCGGACGGTCCGGTGTCACCCCTCCACTTT. Translated, it gives CASSLADGPVSPLHF.

This chain connects TRBV7-2 to TRBJ1-1, with a weak D call TRBD1 (5 bases). CDR3 length equals 12 residues. Germline V gene data show CDR1 as SGHTA and CDR2 as FQGNSA. Trimming took off 4 bases at V and 10 bases at J, with 13 bases between the two ends. CDR3: CASSWDGERAFF. CDR3 nucleotides: TGTGCCAGCAGCTGGGACGGGGAGAGAGCTTTCTTT.

CDR3 sequence: CASSKGQLTNYGYTF. In DNA form, the CDR3 reads TGTGCCAGCTCCAAAGGACAGCTCACTAACTATGGCTACACCTTC. V and J are TRBV14 and TRBJ1-2; TRBD1 is a possible D gene (6 bases). The CDR3 loop spans 15 amino acids. Germline loops: CDR1 SGHDN, CDR2 FVKESK. The V gene lost 8 bases and the J gene lost 0 bases, with 16 bases spanning the gap.

This clonotype was found a few times. The chain joins TRBV20-1 to TRBJ2-3, with D possibly called TRBD1 or TRBD2 (5 bases each). Germline lookup yields CDR1 DFQATT and CDR2 SNEGSKA (reference sequence). The germline V and J ends were trimmed by 0 bases and 2 bases, with 24 bases remaining between them. The length of the CDR3 is 19 residues. In DNA, the CDR3 is TGCAGTGCTAGAGACTTTTCGACTGGGGACGGAGTTTTCACAGATACGCAGTATTTT. It yields the protein CSARDFSTGDGVFTDTQYF.

This clonotype was counted only a few times. The gene calls are TRBV20-1 and TRBJ1-1; D remains ambiguous. V shed 4 bases and J shed 4 bases, with 13 bases lying between them. CDR1 DFQATT and CDR2 SNEGSKA come from the germline V gene (reference sequence). CDR3 length: 13 amino acids. The CDR3 nucleotides read TGCAGTGCTATCCTCAGAGGTTTCACTGAAGCTTTCTTT. It yields the protein CSAILRGFTEAFF.

In DNA form, the CDR3 reads TGCAGCGTTAGGGGACTAGCGGGAGGACGCTCTGGGGCCAACGTCCTGACTTTC. Its protein is CSVRGLAGGRSGANVLTF. This sequence joins TRBV29-1 and TRBJ2-6; TRBD2 aligns across 15 bases. V shed 5 bases and J 0 bases; nucleotides not matched to a gene: 5. Germline V gene lookup returns CDR1 SQVTM and CDR2 ANQGSEA. This CDR3 comprises 18 residues.

The V and J genes are TRBV7-2 and TRBJ1-6; 7 positions match TRBD1. The trim removed 1 base at V and 5 bases at J, leaving 8 bases unmatched. The CDR3 is made up of 17 amino acids. Germline loops: CDR1 SGHTA, CDR2 FQGNSA. CDR3 nucleotides: TGTGCCAGCAGCTTAGACAGGGGAGCGGTTAATAATTCACCCCTCCACTTT. Translated, it gives CASSLDRGAVNNSPLHF.

The rearrangement links TRBV6-2 or TRBV6-3 to TRBJ2-5; 11 bases line up with TRBD2. The end of the DNA is better explained by TRBJ2-1, so the J call may be wrong. This CDR3 spans 15 amino acids. Germline CDR1 and CDR2: MNHEY and SVGEGT. The CDR3 DNA sequence: TGTGCCAGCATAACAGGACTAGCGGGTCAAGAGACCCAGTTCTTC. It specifies CASITGLAGQETQFF.

On this clonotype: At one end the junction does not follow the germline gene, possibly because of a read error. V and J are TRBV25-1 and TRBJ2-2; 7 bases line up with TRBD2. The CDR3 sequence is 13 residues long. Germline lookup yields CDR1 MGHDK and CDR2 SYGVNS. The DNA for the CDR3 is TGTGCCAGTGGCAGCGGGGTAACCGGGGAGGTGTTTTTT. Translation gives CASGSGVTGEVFF.

This clonotype was found once. As DNA, the CDR3 is TGTGCCAGCATTCGGAGGGGTACCAACTATGGCTACACCTTC. Protein: CASIRRGTNYGYTF. The V gene is TRBV7-2, the J gene TRBJ1-2; perhaps TRBD1 as D (5 bases). Germline CDR1 and CDR2: SGHTA and FQGNSA. V dropped 7 bases and J dropped 2 bases, with 14 bases sitting between them. The CDR3 runs 14 residues.

Only a few counts were recorded for this clonotype. The chain combines TRBV6-2 or TRBV6-3 with TRBJ2-1; D possibly corresponds to TRBD1 (6 bases). V shed 2 bases and J shed 4 bases, with 12 bases lying between them. The CDR3 spans 15 residues. Germline CDR1 reads MNHEY; CDR2 reads SVGEGT. The CDR3 loop is CASSYGPGEYNEQFF. Here the CDR3 DNA reads TGTGCCAGCAGTTACGGGCCAGGGGAATACAATGAGCAGTTCTTC.

This clonotype was seen a few times. The chain combines TRBV4-3 with TRBJ2-7; 8 bases fit TRBD1. Germline V gives CDR1 LGHNA, CDR2 YSLEER. The CDR3 is 17 amino acids. V was pared by 1 base and J by 2 bases, with 10 bases of the junction left unmatched. This chain's CDR3 is CASSQGYLGQGTYEQYF. The CDR3 DNA sequence: TGCGCCAGCAGCCAAGGGTATCTCGGACAGGGAACCTACGAGCAGTACTTC.

V and J are TRBV30 and TRBJ1-1; D might be TRBD1 (5 bases). V dropped 1 base and J dropped 3 bases, with 9 bases sitting between them. Germline CDR1 GTSNPN, CDR2 SVGIG (reference sequence). This CDR3 is built from 13 residues. The CDR3 reads CAWSEGSDTEAFF. As DNA, the CDR3 is TGTGCCTGGAGTGAGGGGAGCGACACTGAAGCTTTCTTT.

This sequence joins TRBV9 and TRBJ1-2; 7 bases fit TRBD1. This CDR3 region has 16 residues. The germline V gene encodes CDR1 SGDLS and CDR2 YYNGEE. V gave up 4 bases and J gave up 2 bases; unmatched junction bases: 11. The CDR3 nucleotides are TGTGCCAGCAGCCCATGGTTTGCCAGGGGGAACTATGGCTACACCTTC. Its translation is CASSPWFARGNYGYTF.

This clonotype has more than one count but fewer than ten. A read error may be the cause here, since a much bigger clone is one base away. The V call is TRBV6-2 or TRBV6-3, the J call TRBJ2-7, with a tentative D call TRBD2 (5 bases). Between the trimmed V and J ends, which lost 6 bases and 3 bases, there was a span of 6 bases. The CDR3 has 11 residues. The germline V gene encodes CDR1 MNHEY and CDR2 SVGEGT. CDR3 nucleotide sequence: TGTGCCAGCAGGGACTTCTACGAGCAGTACTTC. Translated: CASRDFYEQYF.

This chain links TRBV29-1 with TRBJ2-7, with D perhaps TRBD1 (6 bases). Germline CDR1 and CDR2: SQVTM and ANQGSEA. The CDR3 covers 13 residues. The ends were cut back, 6 bases at V and 5 bases at J, with 17 bases in the middle. The CDR3 region is CSVRMTGPDEQYF. For the CDR3, the DNA is TGCAGCGTGAGGATGACAGGCCCGGACGAGCAGTACTTC.

This clonotype was observed a few times. The chain joins TRBV2 to TRBJ2-7; D unresolved. V lost 4 bases to trimming and J lost 5 bases, with 15 bases between them. Germline assignment: CDR1 SNHLY and CDR2 FYNNEI. The CDR3 contains 14 residues. DNA for the CDR3: TGTGCCAGCAGTGGGAGTAATAGTTTCGACGAGCAGTACTTC. Protein sequence: CASSGSNSFDEQYF.

V usage is TRBV6-1 and J usage is TRBJ1-2; D remains ambiguous. The CDR3 has 15 residues. CDR1 MNHNS and CDR2 SASEGT come from the germline V gene. V was clipped by 1 base and J by 1 base, with 10 bases between them. The CDR3 spells CASSEVKRFNYGYTF. The CDR3 DNA reads as TGTGCCAGCAGTGAAGTAAAGAGATTTAACTATGGCTACACCTTC.

With regard to this clonotype: A read error may be the cause here, since a much bigger clone is one base away. The chain combines TRBV15 with TRBJ2-3; either TRBD1 or TRBD2 may supply D (5 bases each). CDR3 length equals 17 residues. The germline gives CDR1 LNHNV, CDR2 YYDKDF (reference sequence). The CDR3 here is CAASREGEFEVVDTQYF. In nucleotides, the CDR3 is TGTGCCGCCAGCAGAGAAGGGGAGTTTGAAGTTGTAGATACGCAGTATTTT.

V and J are TRBV19 and TRBJ1-4, with D maybe TRBD1 (5 bases). Germline CDR1 and CDR2: LNHDA and SQIVND (reference sequence). The CDR3 consists of 14 residues. Trimming stripped 4 bases from V and 8 bases from J, with 14 bases between. The CDR3 DNA sequence: TGTGCCAGTAGTACGACTGTAAAGGGGGAAAAACTGTTTTTT. Its protein is CASSTTVKGEKLFF.

This chain connects TRBV4-2 to TRBJ2-7; unclear D gene. The ends were cut back, 0 bases at V and 7 bases at J, with 13 bases in the middle. Germline V gene lookup returns CDR1 LGHNA and CDR2 YNFKEQ. The length of the CDR3 is 14 residues. The CDR3 DNA follows: TGTGCCAGCAGCCAAGATCCCGGCTACAATGAGCAGTACTTC. Protein: CASSQDPGYNEQYF.

This clonotype occurred many times. The gene calls are TRBV27 and TRBJ1-5; D call uncertain. Germline CDR1 is MNHEY and CDR2 is SMNVEV (reference sequence). V lost 6 bases to trimming and J lost 3 bases, with 9 bases between them. The CDR3 sequence is 13 residues long. This CDR3 reads CASSPSSNQPQHF. In DNA form, the CDR3 reads TGTGCCAGCAGCCCGAGTTCCAATCAGCCCCAGCATTTT.

The chain recombines TRBV7-2 with TRBJ2-2; D ambiguous. V lost 5 bases and J 6 bases, leaving 13 bases between the germline ends. The germline gives CDR1 SGHTA, CDR2 FQGNSA. The CDR3 is 14 amino acids. The CDR3 sequence is CASSTTDLAGELFF. Written as DNA, the CDR3 is TGTGCCAGCAGCACGACTGACCTCGCCGGGGAGCTGTTTTTT.

The chain links TRBV5-1 to TRBJ1-4, with TRBD1 matching 7 bases. The CDR3 sequence is 16 residues long. Germline V gene lookup returns CDR1 SGHRS and CDR2 YFSETQ. With V trimmed by 3 bases and J by 12 bases, 17 bases remained unmatched. The CDR3 region is CASSSTGTDAFEELFF. CDR3 coding DNA: TGCGCCAGCAGCTCGACCGGGACAGACGCCTTCGAGGAACTGTTTTTT. Looking up the rest from reference TRBV5-1 and TRBJ1-4 gives the full variable domain: KAGVTQTPRYLIKTRGQQVTLSCSPISGHRSVSWYQQTPGQGLQFLFEYFSETQRNKGNFPGRFSGRQFSNSRSEMNVSTLELGDSALYLCASSSTGTDAFEELFFGSGTQLSVL.

This clonotype has only a few counts. The rearrangement joins TRBV4-2 to TRBJ1-2; the D gene is possibly TRBD1 (5 bases). The CDR3 is 14 amino acids. V lost 0 bases, J lost 7 bases, and 12 bases lay in between. Looked up from germline, CDR1 is LGHNA and CDR2 is YNFKEQ. The CDR3 region is CASSQDRQSPGYTF. CDR3 sequence (DNA): TGTGCCAGCAGCCAAGACCGACAGTCGCCTGGCTACACCTTC.

This clonotype showed up just a few times. The chain combines TRBV6-5 with TRBJ1-2; the D is unclear. The CDR3 is 15 residues long. Germline assignment: CDR1 MNHEY and CDR2 SVGAGI. Trimming cost V 1 base and J 5 bases, with 14 bases left between them. In nucleotides, the CDR3 is TGTGCCAGCAGTTACTGGGCAGGTGCGGAATATGGCTACACCTTC. Encoded protein: CASSYWAGAEYGYTF.

This sequence joins TRBV5-1 and TRBJ2-4; 9 bases are shared with TRBD2. The J call may be incorrect, as the DNA end agrees better with TRBJ2-7. Per germline, CDR1 SGHRS and CDR2 YFSETQ. The CDR3 extends over 16 amino acids. In DNA form, the CDR3 reads TGCGCCAGCAGCTTGGCCGGGGGTAGCGGGAGTCACGAGCAGTACTTC. Translation: CASSLAGGSGSHEQYF.

This clonotype was detected ten times or more. The chain joins TRBV10-2 to TRBJ2-6, with D uncertain. This CDR3 contains 13 residues. Trimming pared 0 bases from V and 7 bases from J, leaving 4 bases between. Germline CDR1 is WSHSY and CDR2 is SAAADI. CDR3 sequence (DNA): TGCGCCAGCAGTGAGTCCCATGCCAACGTCCTGACTTTC. Its protein product is CASSESHANVLTF.

This chain connects TRBV20-1 to TRBJ1-1; D is undetermined. The CDR3 runs 14 residues. Trimming shortened V by 1 base and J by 0 bases, and 9 bases separated the two germline ends. The germline CDR1 and CDR2 sequences are DFQATT and SNEGSKA (reference sequence). The CDR3 loop reads CSARGTLMNTEAFF. As DNA, the CDR3 is TGCAGTGCTAGAGGTACCTTAATGAACACTGAAGCTTTCTTT.

V is TRBV7-2 and J is TRBJ2-7; D unclear. V lost 3 bases and J 0 bases, leaving 12 bases between the germline ends. CDR1 is SGHTA and CDR2 is FQGNSA in the germline V gene. The CDR3 loop spans 15 amino acids. CDR3 nucleotide sequence: TGTGCCAGCAGCTTTGGGGAAGGCAGCTCCTACGAGCAGTACTTC. This sequence encodes CASSFGEGSSYEQYF. The variable domain in full, with the rest retrieved from reference TRBV7-2 and TRBJ2-7, is GAGVSQSPSNKVTEKGKDVELRCDPISGHTALYWYRQSLGQGLEFLIYFQGNSAPDKSGLPSDRFSAERTGGSVSTLTIQRTQQEDSAVYLCASSFGEGSSYEQYFGPGTRLTVT.

V usage is TRBV12-3 or TRBV12-4 and J usage is TRBJ1-1; D call uncertain. The V end was cut by 3 bases, the J end by 11 bases, with 16 bases between. This CDR3 region has 13 residues. The CDR3 DNA follows: TGTGCCAGCAGTTTCGATTCCGTGGCTAGCGCTTTCTTT. As protein: CASSFDSVASAFF.

The chain links TRBV6-2 or TRBV6-3 to TRBJ2-1; 7 bases agree with TRBD2. Germline V CDR1 and CDR2: MNHEY, SVGEGT. V shed 7 bases and J 1 base; nucleotides not matched to a gene: 1. The CDR3 sequence is 13 residues long. Written as DNA, the CDR3 is TGTGCCAGCATTAGCGGGTCCTACAATGAGCAGTTCTTC. Its translation: CASISGSYNEQFF.